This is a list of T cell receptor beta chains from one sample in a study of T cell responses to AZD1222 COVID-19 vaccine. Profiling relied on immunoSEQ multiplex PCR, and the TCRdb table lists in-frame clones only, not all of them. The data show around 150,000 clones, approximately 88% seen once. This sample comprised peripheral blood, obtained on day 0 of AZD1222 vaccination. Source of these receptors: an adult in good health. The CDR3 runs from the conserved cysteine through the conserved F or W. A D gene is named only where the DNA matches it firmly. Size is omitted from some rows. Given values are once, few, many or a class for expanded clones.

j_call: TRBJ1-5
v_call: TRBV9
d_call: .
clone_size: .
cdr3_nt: TGTGCCAGCAGCGTCTCAGGGGTCGGTCAGCCCCAGCATTTT
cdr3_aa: CASSVSGVGQPQHF

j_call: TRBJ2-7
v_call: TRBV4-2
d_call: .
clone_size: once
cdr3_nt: TGTGCCAGCAGCCAAGCTCAGGACTACGAGCAGTACTTC
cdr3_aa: CASSQAQDYEQYF

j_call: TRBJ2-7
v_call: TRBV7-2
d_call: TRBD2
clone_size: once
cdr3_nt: TGTGCCAGCAGCTTATTGACTAGCGGGATAGACGAGCAGTACTTC
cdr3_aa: CASSLLTSGIDEQYF

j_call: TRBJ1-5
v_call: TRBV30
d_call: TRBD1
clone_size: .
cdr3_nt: TGTGCCTGGAGTAGCCGACAGGGCGCATCTCAGCCCCAGCATTTT
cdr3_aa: CAWSSRQGASQPQHF

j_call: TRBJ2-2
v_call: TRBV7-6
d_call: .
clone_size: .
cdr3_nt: TGTGCCAGCAGCCTAGGGACTTTGAACACCGGGGAGCTGTTTTTT
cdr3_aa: CASSLGTLNTGELFF

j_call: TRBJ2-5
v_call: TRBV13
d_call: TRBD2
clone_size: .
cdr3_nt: TGTGCCAGCAGCTTTGGACTAGCGGCACAAGAGACCCAGTACTTC
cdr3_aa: CASSFGLAAQETQYF

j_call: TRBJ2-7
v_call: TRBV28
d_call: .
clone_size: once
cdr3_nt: TGTGCCAGCAGTTTACAGGGCTCAACCTACGAGCAGTACTTC
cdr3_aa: CASSLQGSTYEQYF

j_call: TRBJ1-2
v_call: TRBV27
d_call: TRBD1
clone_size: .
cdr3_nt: TGTGCCAGCAGCTCCCCGGGACAGGGTAACTATGGCTACACCTTC
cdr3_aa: CASSSPGQGNYGYTF

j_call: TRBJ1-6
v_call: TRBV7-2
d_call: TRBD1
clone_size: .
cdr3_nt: TGTGCCAGCAGCGGGGGACAGGCCTATAATTCACCCCTCCACTTT
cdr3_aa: CASSGGQAYNSPLHF

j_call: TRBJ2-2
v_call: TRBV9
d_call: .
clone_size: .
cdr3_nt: TGTGCCAGCAAAGGACACTACTCCGGGGAGCTGTTTTTT
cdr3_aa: CASKGHYSGELFF

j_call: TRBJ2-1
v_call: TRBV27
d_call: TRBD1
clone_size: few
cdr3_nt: TGTGCCAGCAGTTGGGGACAGAGGCCCAATGAGCAGTTCTTC
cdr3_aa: CASSWGQRPNEQFF

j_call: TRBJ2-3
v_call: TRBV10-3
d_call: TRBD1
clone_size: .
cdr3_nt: TGTGCCATCAGTGAGCCAGGACAGGGCACAGATACGCAGTATTTT
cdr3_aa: CAISEPGQGTDTQYF

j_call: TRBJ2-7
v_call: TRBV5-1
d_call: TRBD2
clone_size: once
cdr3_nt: TGCGCCAGCAGCTGGGGGACTAGCGGCTACGAGCAGTACTTC
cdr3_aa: CASSWGTSGYEQYF

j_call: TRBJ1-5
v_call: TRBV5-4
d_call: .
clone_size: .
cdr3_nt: TGTGCCAGCAGCCCAAACCGCGATTCCAATCAGCCCCAGCATTTT
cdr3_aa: CASSPNRDSNQPQHF

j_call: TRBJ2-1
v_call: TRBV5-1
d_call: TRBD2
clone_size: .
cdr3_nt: TGCGCCAGCAGCTCCCAGACTAGCGGGATACGGCGAAATGAGCAGTTCTTC
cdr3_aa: CASSSQTSGIRRNEQFF

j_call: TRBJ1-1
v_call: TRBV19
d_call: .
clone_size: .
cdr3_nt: TGTGCCAGTAGTATCGGGACTAGGGGCACTGAAGCTTTCTTT
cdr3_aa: CASSIGTRGTEAFF

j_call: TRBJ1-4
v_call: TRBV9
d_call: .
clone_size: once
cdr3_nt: TGTGCCAGCAGCGTAGAAGGGGCTAATGAAAAACTGTTTTTT
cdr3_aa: CASSVEGANEKLFF

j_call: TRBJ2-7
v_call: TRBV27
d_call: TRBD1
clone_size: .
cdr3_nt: TGTGCCAGCAGTCGACAGACAGGGGGGTCCTACGAGCAGTACTTC
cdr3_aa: CASSRQTGGSYEQYF

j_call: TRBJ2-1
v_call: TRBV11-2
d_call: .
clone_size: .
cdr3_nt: TGTGCCAGCAGCTTAGACTCCGGAAGGGTCAATGAGCAGTTCTTC
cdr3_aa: CASSLDSGRVNEQFF

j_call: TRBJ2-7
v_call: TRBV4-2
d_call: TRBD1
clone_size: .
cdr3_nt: TGTGCCAGCAGCAGGGACAGGGGGCAGTACTTC
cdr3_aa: CASSRDRGQYF

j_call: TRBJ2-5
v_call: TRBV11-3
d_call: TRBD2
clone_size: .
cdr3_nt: TGTGCCAGCAGCTTAAGGCTAGCGGGGTACCAAGAGACCCAGTACTTC
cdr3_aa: CASSLRLAGYQETQYF

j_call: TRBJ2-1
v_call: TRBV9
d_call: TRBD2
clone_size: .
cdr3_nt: TGTGCCAGCTCAGAGGGACTAGCGGGACATGAGCAGTTCTTC
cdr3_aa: CASSEGLAGHEQFF

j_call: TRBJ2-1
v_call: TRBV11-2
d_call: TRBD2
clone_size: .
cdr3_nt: TGTGCCAGCAGCTTAGCCCCGGGACTAGCGGGGGAGCAGTTCTTC
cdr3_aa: CASSLAPGLAGEQFF

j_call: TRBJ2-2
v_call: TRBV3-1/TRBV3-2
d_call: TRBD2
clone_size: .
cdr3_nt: TGTGCCGGTTCCGGGAGGGGGGCATTTGCCGGGGAGCTGTTTTTT
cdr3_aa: CAGSGRGAFAGELFF

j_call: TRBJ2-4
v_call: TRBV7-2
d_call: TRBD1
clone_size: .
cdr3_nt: TGTGCCAGCAGCTTAGTCGGGACAGGGGTTGCCAAAAACATTCAGTACTTC
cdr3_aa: CASSLVGTGVAKNIQYF

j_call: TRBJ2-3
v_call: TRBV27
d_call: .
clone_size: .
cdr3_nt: TGTGCCAGCAGCCTAGGAGATACGCAGTATTTT
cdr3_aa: CASSLGDTQYF

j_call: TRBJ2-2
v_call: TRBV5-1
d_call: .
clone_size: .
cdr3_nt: TGCGCCAGCAGCAACGCTCACGGTAGGCGTACCGGGGAGCTGTTTTTT
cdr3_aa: CASSNAHGRRTGELFF

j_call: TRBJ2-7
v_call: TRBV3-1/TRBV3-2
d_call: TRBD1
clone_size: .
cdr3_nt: TGTGCCAGCAGCCGAACAGGGGGCTGGGACGAGCAGTACTTC
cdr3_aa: CASSRTGGWDEQYF

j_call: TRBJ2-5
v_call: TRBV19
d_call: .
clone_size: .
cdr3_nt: TGTGCCAGTAGTGAAGGGGGAGGGGGTGAGACCCAGTACTTC
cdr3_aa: CASSEGGGGETQYF

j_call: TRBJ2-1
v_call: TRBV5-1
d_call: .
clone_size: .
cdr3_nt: TGCGCCAGCAGCTCCAGCGGATCCCGCCGGAATGAGCAGTTCTTC
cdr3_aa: CASSSSGSRRNEQFF

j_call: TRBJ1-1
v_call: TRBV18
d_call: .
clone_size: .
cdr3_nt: TGTGCCAGCTCACCAGGGCTTAACACTGAAGCTTTCTTT
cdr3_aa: CASSPGLNTEAFF

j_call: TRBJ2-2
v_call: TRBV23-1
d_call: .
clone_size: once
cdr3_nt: TGCGCCAGCAGTCAATCGTGGAACACCGGGGAGCTGTTTTTT
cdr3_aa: CASSQSWNTGELFF

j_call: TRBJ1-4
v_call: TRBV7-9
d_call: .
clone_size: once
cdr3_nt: TGTGCCAGCAGCTTACTCGGAAAGACGGCTAATGAAAAACTGTTTTTT
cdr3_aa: CASSLLGKTANEKLFF

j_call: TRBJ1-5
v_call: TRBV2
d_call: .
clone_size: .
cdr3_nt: TGTGCCAGCAAACCCAGGCCCGCGGGGCCCCAGCATTTT
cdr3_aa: CASKPRPAGPQHF

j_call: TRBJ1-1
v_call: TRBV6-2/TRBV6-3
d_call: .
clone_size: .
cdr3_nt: TGTGCCAGCAGCCCCCGGGGCAAAGGGCAGAACACTGAAGCTTTCTTT
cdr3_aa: CASSPRGKGQNTEAFF

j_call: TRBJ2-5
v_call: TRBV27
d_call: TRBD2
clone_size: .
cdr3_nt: TGTGCCAGCAGTCTAGCGGGAGGGTTGGGAGAGACCCAGTACTTC
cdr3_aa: CASSLAGGLGETQYF

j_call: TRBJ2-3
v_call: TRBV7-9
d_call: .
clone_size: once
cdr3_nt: TGTGCCAGCAGCTACCCGGCCCGGACAGATACGCAGTATTTT
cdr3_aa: CASSYPARTDTQYF

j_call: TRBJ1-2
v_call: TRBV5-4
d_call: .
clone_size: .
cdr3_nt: TGTGCCAGCAGCGCGACAGCGATCTATGGCTACACCTTC
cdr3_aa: CASSATAIYGYTF

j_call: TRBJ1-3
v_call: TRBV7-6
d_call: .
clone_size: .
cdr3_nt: TGTGCCAGCAGCCCCACCGGACGATCCTCTGGAAACACCATATATTTT
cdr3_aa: CASSPTGRSSGNTIYF

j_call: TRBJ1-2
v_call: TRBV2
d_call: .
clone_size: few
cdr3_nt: TGTGCCAGCAGCGGAACTCGGGAGGGCTACACCTTC
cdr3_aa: CASSGTREGYTF

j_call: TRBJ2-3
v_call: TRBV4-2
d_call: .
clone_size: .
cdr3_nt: TGTGCCAGCAGCCAAGGCGAGCGGGCTACAGATACGCAGTATTTT
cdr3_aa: CASSQGERATDTQYF

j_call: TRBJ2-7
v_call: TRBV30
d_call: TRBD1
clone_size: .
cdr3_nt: TGTGCCTGGAGTGGATCCGGACAGGGGTTGGAGCAGTACTTC
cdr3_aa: CAWSGSGQGLEQYF

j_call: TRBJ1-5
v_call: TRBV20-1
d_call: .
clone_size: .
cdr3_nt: TGCAGTGCTAGTAGAGGGGTGGAGCAGCCCCAGCATTTT
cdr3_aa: CSASRGVEQPQHF

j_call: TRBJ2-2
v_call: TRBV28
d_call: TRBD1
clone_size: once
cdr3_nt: TGTGCCAGCAGTCCCGGACAGGGGTGGGGCACCGGGGAGCTGTTTTTT
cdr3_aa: CASSPGQGWGTGELFF

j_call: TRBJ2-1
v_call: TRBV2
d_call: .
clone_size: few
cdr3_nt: TGTGCCAGCAGTGAAGCAGGGGGGTTCGAGCAGTTCTTC
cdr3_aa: CASSEAGGFEQFF

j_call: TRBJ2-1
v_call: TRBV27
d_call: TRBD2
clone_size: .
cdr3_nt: TGTGCCAGCAGGCCTAGGACTAGCGGTCGAAATGAGCAGTTCTTC
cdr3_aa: CASRPRTSGRNEQFF

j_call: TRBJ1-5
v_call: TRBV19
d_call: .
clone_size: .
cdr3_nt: TGTGCCAGTAGTAGACCCGACAGAAATCGCAATCAGCCCCAGCATTTT
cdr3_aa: CASSRPDRNRNQPQHF

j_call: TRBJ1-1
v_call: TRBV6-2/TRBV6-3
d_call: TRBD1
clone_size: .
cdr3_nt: TGTGCCAGCAGTTACTCGAGGGGGACAGAAGCCCGCTTGAACACTGAAGCTTTCTTT
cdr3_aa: CASSYSRGTEARLNTEAFF

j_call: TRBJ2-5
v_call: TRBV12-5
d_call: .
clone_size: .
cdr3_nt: TGTGCTAGTGGTTTGTCAGGCCTCACGGGGGAGACCCAGTACTTC
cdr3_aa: CASGLSGLTGETQYF